What follows are 5 T cell receptor beta chains derived from one specimen sequenced in a study of T cell responses to AZD1222 COVID-19 vaccine. Sequencing was performed with immunoSEQ multiplex PCR; in TCRdb, only in-frame clones are kept and a portion is missing. There are more than 110,000 clones in the sample; approximately 90% occur only once, and about 6% lies in the top ten. Sequenced material: peripheral blood, taken on day 0 of AZD1222 vaccination. These receptor sequences come from an adult in good health.

CDR3 sequence: CASRGTKLYGYTF. The CDR3 coding sequence is TGTGCCAGCAGGGGGACGAAACTCTATGGCTACACCTTC. V gene TRBV7-9 combines with J gene TRBJ1-2, with a tentative D call TRBD1 (5 bases). V lost 6 bases and J 4 bases, leaving 12 bases between the germline ends. This CDR3 region has 13 residues. The germline CDR1 and CDR2 sequences are SEHNR and FQNEAQ (reference sequence).

This chain joins TRBV6-1 and TRBJ1-2; tentatively, D is TRBD1 (5 bases). Trimming removed 0 bases from V and 3 bases from J, with 20 bases in between. This CDR3 region has 18 residues. Per the germline V gene, CDR1 is MNHNS and CDR2 is SASEGT. As DNA, the CDR3 is TGTGCCAGCAGTGAAGCATGGACTCGTGAGGGGATCGACTATGGCTACACCTTC. The encoded protein is CASSEAWTREGIDYGYTF.

V gene TRBV19 combines with J gene TRBJ1-5; D unresolved. The CDR3 has 14 amino acids. V shed 0 bases and J shed 7 bases, with 10 bases lying between them. Germline V lookup: CDR1 LNHDA, CDR2 SQIVND (reference sequence). This CDR3 is CASSIDRSRQPQHF. The CDR3 DNA is TGTGCCAGTAGTATAGACAGGTCAAGGCAGCCCCAGCATTTT.

The rearrangement uses TRBV24-1 and TRBJ2-7; no clear D. Germline CDR1 is KGHDR and CDR2 is SFDVKD. V lost 5 bases and J lost 0, with 7 bases in between. The CDR3 runs 13 residues. In DNA form, the CDR3 reads TGTGCCACCAGTGGAGCGAGCTCCTACGAGCAGTACTTC. Its translation is CATSGASSYEQYF.

V usage is TRBV11-3 and J usage is TRBJ1-1; no reliable D call. Germline V lookup: CDR1 SGHNT, CDR2 YENEEA. With 3 bases removed from V and 1 base from J, the gap between germline ends came to 9 bases. The CDR3 consists of 14 residues. CDR3 in amino acids: CASSFAGKNTEAFF. CDR3 nucleotides: TGTGCCAGCAGCTTCGCTGGGAAGAACACTGAAGCTTTCTTT.